The sequence of this T cell receptor beta chain was determined in a study of human T cells and chemical hapten exposure. On the study more broadly: Alopecia areata, totalis or universalis was found in mostly female patients.

Time point given: patch test 1, 2 weeks after DPC sensitization. Treatment: therapeutic diphenylcyclopropenone sensitization with weekly scalp DPC. The donor pool consisted of alopecia patients aged 18 to 70 years, considered suitable for DPC. From whole blood left unfractionated, total RNA was extracted. CDR3 length: 13 amino acids. Germline lookup yields CDR1 SGHTA and CDR2 FQGNSA. V lost 5 bases and J 0 bases, leaving 7 bases between the germline ends. TCRdb reprocessed the RACE reads via MiXCR and lists one record per CDR3 protein. The table lists around 110,000 distinct CDR3 sequences, around an eighth of them singletons. By share, this clonotype ranks as medium-sized (0.01 to 0.1%). Its antigen is undetermined. Study conclusions and caveats: Compared to controls, expanded TCRs made significantly more large clusters of similar CDR3s.

This sequence originates from a woman aged 45-65 years with alopecia areata. Some clones in this sample may be carry-over from other donors' samples. Material: whole blood, obtained in connection with sensitization to the hapten diphenylcyclopropenone (DPC). The rearrangement joins TRBV7-2 to TRBJ2-5, with D uncertain. The chain's CDR3 is CASSRAHQETQYF. The CDR3 DNA sequence: TGTGCCAGCAGCAGAGCCCACCAAGAGACCCAGTACTTC. Supplemented by reference TRBV7-2 and TRBJ2-5, the full variable domain reads GAGVSQSPSNKVTEKGKDVELRCDPISGHTALYWYRQSLGQGLEFLIYFQGNSAPDKSGLPSDRFSAERTGGSVSTLTIQRTQQEDSAVYLCASSRAHQETQYFGPGTRLLVL.